This TCR beta chain stems from a study of T cell responses to AZD1222 COVID-19 vaccine. The method was immunoSEQ multiplex PCR; TCRdb's version includes in-frame clones alone and lacks a portion of them. The sample includes some 150,000 clones, approximately 89% of them seen just once. Broader study findings: Increased Spike-specific TCR breadth and depth were observed after two AZD1222 doses. Sampling captured repertoires only after the peak T cell response. Donors were chiefly white British, with a greater number of females, and clonal diversity was perhaps underestimated.

About this clone: Its target is not known.

With V trimmed by 7 bases and J by 1 base, 9 bases remained unmatched. The CDR3 runs 17 residues. Germline CDR1 is MNHEY and CDR2 is SMNVEV (reference sequence). This TCR was sampled from an adult in good health. The V call is TRBV27, the J call TRBJ2-2; 10 positions agree with TRBD1. The specimen comprised peripheral blood, sampled on day 0 of AZD1222 vaccination. The CDR3 bases are TGTGCCAGCACACTACAGGGACAGGGGATGAACACCGGGGAGCTGTTTTTT. Amino acids: CASTLQGQGMNTGELFF.